This TCR beta chain was captured in a study of T cell responses to AZD1222 COVID-19 vaccine. Study-level points and caveats: Sampled repertoires all dated from after the peak T cell response. Vaccination with two AZD1222 doses was followed by a rise in Spike-specific TCR breadth and depth.

CDR1 and CDR2 (germline): SGHAT, FQNNGV. The CDR3 extends over 13 amino acids. V lost 3 bases and J lost 0, with 5 bases in between. Generated by immunoSEQ multiplex PCR, the TCRdb table keeps only in-frame clones and is missing some. The table lists some 180,000 clones, 85% to 95% of them singletons. To note about this clone: The target antigen is unknown.

The chain recombines TRBV11-2 with TRBJ2-5; D unclear. This TCR came from an adult who received the AZD1222 COVID-19 vaccine. Source: peripheral blood, taken 28 days after the second AZD1222 dose. CDR3 in amino acids: CASSFEYQETQYF. CDR3 sequence (DNA): TGTGCCAGCAGCTTTGAGTACCAAGAGACCCAGTACTTC. The full variable domain, with the rest looked up from reference TRBV11-2 and TRBJ2-5, is EAGVAQSPRYKIIEKRQSVAFWCNPISGHATLYWYQQILGQGPKLLIQFQNNGVVDDSQLPKDRFSAERLKGVDSTLKIQPAKLEDSAVYLCASSFEYQETQYFGPGTRLLVL.